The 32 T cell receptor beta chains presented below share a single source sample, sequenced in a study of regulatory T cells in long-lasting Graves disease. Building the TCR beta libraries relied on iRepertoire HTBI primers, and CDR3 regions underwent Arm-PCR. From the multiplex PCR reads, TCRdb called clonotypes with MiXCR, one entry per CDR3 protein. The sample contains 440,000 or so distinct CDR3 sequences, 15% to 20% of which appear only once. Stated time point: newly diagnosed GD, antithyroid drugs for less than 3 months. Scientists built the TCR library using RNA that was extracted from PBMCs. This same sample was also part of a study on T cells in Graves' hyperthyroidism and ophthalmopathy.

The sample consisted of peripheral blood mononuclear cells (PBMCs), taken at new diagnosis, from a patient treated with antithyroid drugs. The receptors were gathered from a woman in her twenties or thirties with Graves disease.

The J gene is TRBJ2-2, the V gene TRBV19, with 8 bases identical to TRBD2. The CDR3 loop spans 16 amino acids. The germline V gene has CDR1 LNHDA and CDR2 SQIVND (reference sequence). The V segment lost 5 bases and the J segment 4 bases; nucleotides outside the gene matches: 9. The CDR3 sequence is CASSFRREVTTGELFF. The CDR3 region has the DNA TGTGCCAGTAGTTTCCGGCGGGAGGTCACCACCGGGGAGCTGTTTTTT.

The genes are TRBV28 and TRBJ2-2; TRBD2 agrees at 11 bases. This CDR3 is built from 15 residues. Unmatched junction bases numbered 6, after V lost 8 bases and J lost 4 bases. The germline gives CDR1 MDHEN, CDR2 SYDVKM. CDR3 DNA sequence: TGTGCCAGCCAACTAGCGGGAGTTGGCACCGGGGAGCTGTTTTTT. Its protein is CASQLAGVGTGELFF.

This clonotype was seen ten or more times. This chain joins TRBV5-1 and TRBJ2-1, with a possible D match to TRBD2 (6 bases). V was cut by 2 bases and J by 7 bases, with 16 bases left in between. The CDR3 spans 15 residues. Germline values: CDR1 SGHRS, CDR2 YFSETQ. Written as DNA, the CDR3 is TGCGCCAGCAGCTTAACGAGCGTGGGAGGTAATGAGCAGTTCTTC. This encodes CASSLTSVGGNEQFF.

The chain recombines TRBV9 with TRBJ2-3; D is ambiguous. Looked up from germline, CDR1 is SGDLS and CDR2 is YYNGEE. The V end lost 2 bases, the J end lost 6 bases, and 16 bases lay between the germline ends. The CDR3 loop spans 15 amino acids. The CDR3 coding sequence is TGTGCCAGCAGCGTCATCGGTAGTTCGACCGATACGCAGTATTTT. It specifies CASSVIGSSTDTQYF.

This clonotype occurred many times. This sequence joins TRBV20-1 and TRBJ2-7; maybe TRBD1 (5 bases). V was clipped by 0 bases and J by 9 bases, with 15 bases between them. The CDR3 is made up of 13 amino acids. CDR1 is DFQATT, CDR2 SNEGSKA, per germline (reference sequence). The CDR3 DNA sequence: TGCAGTGCTAGAGATTATACAGGAAAGGGGCAGTACTTC. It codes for CSARDYTGKGQYF.

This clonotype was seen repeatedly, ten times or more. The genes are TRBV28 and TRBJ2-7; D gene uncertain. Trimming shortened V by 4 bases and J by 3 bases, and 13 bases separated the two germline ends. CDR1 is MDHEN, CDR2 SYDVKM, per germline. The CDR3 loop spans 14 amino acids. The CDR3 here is CASSYQMVNYEQYF. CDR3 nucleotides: TGTGCCAGCAGTTATCAGATGGTCAACTACGAGCAGTACTTC.

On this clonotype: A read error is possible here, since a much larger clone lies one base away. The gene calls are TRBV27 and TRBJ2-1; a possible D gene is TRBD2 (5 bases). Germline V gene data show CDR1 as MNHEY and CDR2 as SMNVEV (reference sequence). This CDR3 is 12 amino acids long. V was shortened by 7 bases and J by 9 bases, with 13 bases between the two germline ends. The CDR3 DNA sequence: TGTGCCAGCAATGCCCCTAGCAGTGAGCAGTTCTTC. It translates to CASNAPSSEQFF.

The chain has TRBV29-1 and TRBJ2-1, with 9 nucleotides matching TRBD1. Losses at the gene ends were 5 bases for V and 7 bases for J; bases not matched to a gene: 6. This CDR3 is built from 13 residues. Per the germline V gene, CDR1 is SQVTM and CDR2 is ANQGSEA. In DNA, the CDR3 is TGCAGCGTTCTCGGGACAGGGAGGAATGAGCAGTTCTTC. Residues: CSVLGTGRNEQFF.

This CDR3 is CASSLVAASTDTQYF. The CDR3 nucleotides are TGTGCCAGCAGCTTGGTTGCAGCCTCCACAGATACGCAGTATTTT. The chain is built from TRBV5-4 and TRBJ2-3; D remains ambiguous. Germline V lookup: CDR1 SGHNT, CDR2 YYREEE (reference sequence). The CDR3 spans 15 residues. V was clipped by 0 bases and J by 2 bases, with 10 bases between them.

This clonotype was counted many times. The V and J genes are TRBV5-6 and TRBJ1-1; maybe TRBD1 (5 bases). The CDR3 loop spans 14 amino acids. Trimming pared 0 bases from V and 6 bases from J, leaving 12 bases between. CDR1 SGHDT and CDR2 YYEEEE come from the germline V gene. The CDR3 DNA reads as TGTGCCAGCAGCTTGGTGCCCCCGGGGCCTGAAGCTTTCTTT. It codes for CASSLVPPGPEAFF.

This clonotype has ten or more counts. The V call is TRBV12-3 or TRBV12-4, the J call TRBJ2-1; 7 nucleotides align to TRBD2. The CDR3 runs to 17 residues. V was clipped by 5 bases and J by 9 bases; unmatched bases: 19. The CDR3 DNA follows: TGTGCCAGCAGTCTCCGCCCCGGCGGCGGGAGTAACAGTGAGCAGTTCTTC. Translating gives CASSLRPGGGSNSEQFF.

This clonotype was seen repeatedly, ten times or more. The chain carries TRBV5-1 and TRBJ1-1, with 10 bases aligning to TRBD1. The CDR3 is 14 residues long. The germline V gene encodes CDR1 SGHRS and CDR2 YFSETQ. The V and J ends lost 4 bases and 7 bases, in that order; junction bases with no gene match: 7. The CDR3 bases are TGCGCCAGCAGCACCCGACGGGACAGGGGTGAAGCTTTCTTT. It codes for CASSTRRDRGEAFF.

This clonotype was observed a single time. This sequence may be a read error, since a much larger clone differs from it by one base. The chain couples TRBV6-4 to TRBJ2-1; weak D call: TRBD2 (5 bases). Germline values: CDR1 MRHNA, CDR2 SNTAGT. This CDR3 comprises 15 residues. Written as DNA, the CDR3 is TGTGCCAGCAATCTCGGCCCGCGGGTCTACAATGAGCAGCTCTTC. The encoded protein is CASNLGPRVYNEQLF.

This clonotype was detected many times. CDR3 DNA sequence: TGTGCCAGCAGCTTCCGGACAGGGCCGGACGAGCAGTACTTC. It codes for CASSFRTGPDEQYF. The chain recombines TRBV7-9 with TRBJ2-7, with 8 positions matching TRBD1. Per germline, CDR1 SEHNR and CDR2 FQNEAQ (reference sequence). V lost 3 bases, J lost 5 bases, and 6 bases stayed unmatched. The CDR3 totals 14 residues.

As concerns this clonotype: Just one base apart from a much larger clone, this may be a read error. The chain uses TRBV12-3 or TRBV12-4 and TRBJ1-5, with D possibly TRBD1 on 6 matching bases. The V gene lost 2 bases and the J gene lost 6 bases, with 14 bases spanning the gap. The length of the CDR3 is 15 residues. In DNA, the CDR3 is TGTGCCAGCAGTTTAAGTTGGGGGGCCAGTCAGCCCCAGCATTTT. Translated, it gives CASSLSWGASQPQHF.

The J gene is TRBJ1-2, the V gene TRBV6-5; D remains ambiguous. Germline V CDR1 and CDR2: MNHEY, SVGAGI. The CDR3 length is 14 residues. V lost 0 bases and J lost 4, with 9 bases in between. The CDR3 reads CASSYSGRVYGYTF. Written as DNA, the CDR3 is TGTGCCAGCAGTTACTCGGGAAGGGTCTATGGCTACACCTTC.

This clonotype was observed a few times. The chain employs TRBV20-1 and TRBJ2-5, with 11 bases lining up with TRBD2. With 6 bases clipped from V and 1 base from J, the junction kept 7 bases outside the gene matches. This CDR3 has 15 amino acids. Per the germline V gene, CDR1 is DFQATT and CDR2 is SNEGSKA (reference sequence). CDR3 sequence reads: CSAIGLAGFQETQYF. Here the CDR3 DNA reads TGCAGTGCAATTGGACTAGCGGGCTTCCAAGAGACCCAGTACTTC.

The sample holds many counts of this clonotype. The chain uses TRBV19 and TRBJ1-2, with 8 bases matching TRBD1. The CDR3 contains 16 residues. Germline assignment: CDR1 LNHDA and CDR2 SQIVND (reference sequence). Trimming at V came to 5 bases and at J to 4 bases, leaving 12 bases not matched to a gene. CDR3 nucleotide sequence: TGTGCCAGTAGTCTCACTTCGTTCGACAGGGGCTATGGCTACACCTTC. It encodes CASSLTSFDRGYGYTF. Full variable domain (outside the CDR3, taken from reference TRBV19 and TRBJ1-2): DGGITQSPKYLFRKEGQNVTLSCEQNLNHDAMYWYRQDPGQGLRLIYYSQIVNDFQKGDIAEGYSVSREKKESFPLTVTSAQKNPTAFYLCASSLTSFDRGYGYTFGSGTRLTVV.

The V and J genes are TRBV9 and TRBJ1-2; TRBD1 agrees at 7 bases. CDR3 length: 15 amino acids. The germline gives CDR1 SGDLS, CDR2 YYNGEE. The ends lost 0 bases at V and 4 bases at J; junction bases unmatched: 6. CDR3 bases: TGTGCCAGCAGCGTAGTTGCGGGACAGTTCTATGGCTACACCTTC. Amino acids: CASSVVAGQFYGYTF. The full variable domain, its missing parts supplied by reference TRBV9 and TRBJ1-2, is DSGVTQTPKHLITATGQRVTLRCSPRSGDLSVYWYQQSLDQGLQFLIQYYNGEERAKGNILERFSAQQFPDLHSELNLSSLELGDSALYFCASSVVAGQFYGYTFGSGTRLTVV.

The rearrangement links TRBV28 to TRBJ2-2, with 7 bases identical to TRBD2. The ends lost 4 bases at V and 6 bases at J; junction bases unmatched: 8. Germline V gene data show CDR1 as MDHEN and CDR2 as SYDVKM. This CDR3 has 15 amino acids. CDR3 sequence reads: CASSWSAGVSGELFF. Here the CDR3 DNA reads TGTGCCAGCAGTTGGTCCGCGGGAGTATCCGGGGAGCTGTTTTTT. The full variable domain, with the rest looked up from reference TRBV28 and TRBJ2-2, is DVKVTQSSRYLVKRTGEKVFLECVQDMDHENMFWYRQDPGLGLRLIYFSYDVKMKEKGDIPEGYSVSREKKERFSLILESASTNQTSMYLCASSWSAGVSGELFFGEGSRLTVL.

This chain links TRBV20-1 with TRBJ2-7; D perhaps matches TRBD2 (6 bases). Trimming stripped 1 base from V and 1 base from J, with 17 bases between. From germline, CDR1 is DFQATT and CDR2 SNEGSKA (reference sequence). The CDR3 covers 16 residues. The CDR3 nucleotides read TGCAGTGCTAGAGTGATGGGAGGTCCTCTTTCCTACGAGCAGTACTTC. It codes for CSARVMGGPLSYEQYF.

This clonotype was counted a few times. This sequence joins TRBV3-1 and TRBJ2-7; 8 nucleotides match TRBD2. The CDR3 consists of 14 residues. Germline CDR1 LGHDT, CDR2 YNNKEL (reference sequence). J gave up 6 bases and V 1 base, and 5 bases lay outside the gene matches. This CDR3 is CASSQGPGGLEQYF. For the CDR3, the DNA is TGTGCCAGCAGCCAAGGTCCGGGAGGGCTCGAGCAGTACTTC.

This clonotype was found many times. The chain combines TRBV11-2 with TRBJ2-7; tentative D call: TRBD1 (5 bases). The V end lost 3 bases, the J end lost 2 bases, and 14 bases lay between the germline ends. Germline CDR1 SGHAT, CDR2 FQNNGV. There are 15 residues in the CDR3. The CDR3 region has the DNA TGTGCCAGCAGCTTCTTAGGCTCAGGGACCTACGAGCAGTACTTC. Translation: CASSFLGSGTYEQYF.

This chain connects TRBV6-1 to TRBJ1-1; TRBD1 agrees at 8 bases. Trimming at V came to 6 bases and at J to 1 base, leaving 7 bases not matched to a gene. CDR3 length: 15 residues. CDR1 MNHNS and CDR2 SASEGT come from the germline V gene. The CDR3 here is CASRGSGQGNTEAFF. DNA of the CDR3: TGTGCCAGCAGGGGCTCCGGACAGGGGAACACTGAAGCTTTCTTT.

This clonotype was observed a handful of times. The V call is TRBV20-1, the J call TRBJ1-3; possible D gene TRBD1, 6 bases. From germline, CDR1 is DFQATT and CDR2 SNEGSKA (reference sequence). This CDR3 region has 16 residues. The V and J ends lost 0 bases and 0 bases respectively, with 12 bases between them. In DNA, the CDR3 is TGCAGTGCTAGAGATTTGGGACATACCTCTGGAAACACCATATATTTT. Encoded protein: CSARDLGHTSGNTIYF.

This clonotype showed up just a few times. DNA of the CDR3: TGTGCCAGCAGTCGAACAGGACGATCGATCTACGAGCAGTACTTC. Amino acids: CASSRTGRSIYEQYF. The chain couples TRBV11-1 to TRBJ2-7, with D perhaps matching TRBD1 (5 bases). Germline V gene data show CDR1 as SGHAT and CDR2 as FQDESV (reference sequence). The germline V and J ends were trimmed by 6 bases and 3 bases, with 18 bases remaining between them. The CDR3 sequence is 15 residues long.

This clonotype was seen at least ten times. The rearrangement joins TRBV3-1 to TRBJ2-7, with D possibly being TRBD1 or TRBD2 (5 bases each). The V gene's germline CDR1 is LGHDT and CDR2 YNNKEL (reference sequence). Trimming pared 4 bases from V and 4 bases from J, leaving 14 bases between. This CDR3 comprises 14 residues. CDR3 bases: TGTGCCAGCAGCCCGGAAGGGACCCGATACGAGCAGTACTTC. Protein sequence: CASSPEGTRYEQYF.

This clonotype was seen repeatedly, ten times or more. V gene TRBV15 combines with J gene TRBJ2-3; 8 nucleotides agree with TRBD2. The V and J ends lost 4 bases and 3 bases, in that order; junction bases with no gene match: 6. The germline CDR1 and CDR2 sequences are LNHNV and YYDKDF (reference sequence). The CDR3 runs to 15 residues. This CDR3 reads CATSKAGGGTDTQYF. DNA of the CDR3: TGTGCCACCAGCAAGGCGGGAGGAGGGACAGATACGCAGTATTTT. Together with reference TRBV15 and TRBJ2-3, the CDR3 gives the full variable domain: DAMVIQNPRYQVTQFGKPVTLSCSQTLNHNVMYWYQQKSSQAPKLLFHYYDKDFNNEADTPDNFQSRRPNTSFCFLDIRSPGLGDTAMYLCATSKAGGGTDTQYFGPGTRLTVL.

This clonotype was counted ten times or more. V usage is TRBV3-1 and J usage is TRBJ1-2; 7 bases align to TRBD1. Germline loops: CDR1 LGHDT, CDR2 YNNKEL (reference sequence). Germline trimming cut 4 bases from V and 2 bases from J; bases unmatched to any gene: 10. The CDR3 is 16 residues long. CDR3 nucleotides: TGTGCCAGCAGCCCTGAACAGGGGAAGTTCAACTATGGCTACACCTTC. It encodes CASSPEQGKFNYGYTF.

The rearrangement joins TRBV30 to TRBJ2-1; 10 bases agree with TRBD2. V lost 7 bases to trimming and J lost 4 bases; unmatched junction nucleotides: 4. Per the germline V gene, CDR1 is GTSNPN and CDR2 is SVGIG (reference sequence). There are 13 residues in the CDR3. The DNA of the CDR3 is TGTGCCTTCGGACTAGCGGAGTACAATGAGCAGTTCTTC. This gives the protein CAFGLAEYNEQFF. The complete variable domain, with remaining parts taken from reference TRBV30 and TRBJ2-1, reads SQTIHQWPATLVQPVGSPLSLECTVEGTSNPNLYWYRQAAGRGLQLLFYSVGIGQISSEVPQNLSASRPQDRQFILSSKKLLLSDSGFYLCAFGLAEYNEQFFGPGTRLTVL.

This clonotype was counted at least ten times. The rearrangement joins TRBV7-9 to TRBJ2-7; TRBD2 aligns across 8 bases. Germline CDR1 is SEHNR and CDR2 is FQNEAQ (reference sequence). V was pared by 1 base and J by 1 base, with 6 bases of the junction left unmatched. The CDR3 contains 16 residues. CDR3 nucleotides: TGTGCCAGCAGCTTAGTTGCGCTAGCGGGTTCCTACGAGCAGTACTTC. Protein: CASSLVALAGSYEQYF.

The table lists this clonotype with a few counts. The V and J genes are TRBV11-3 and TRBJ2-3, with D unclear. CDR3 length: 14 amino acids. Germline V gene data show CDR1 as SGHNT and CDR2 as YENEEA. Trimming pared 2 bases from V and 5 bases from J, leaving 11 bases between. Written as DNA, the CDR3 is TGTGCCAGCAGCTTACATCCGGGTGTAGATACGCAGTATTTT. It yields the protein CASSLHPGVDTQYF.